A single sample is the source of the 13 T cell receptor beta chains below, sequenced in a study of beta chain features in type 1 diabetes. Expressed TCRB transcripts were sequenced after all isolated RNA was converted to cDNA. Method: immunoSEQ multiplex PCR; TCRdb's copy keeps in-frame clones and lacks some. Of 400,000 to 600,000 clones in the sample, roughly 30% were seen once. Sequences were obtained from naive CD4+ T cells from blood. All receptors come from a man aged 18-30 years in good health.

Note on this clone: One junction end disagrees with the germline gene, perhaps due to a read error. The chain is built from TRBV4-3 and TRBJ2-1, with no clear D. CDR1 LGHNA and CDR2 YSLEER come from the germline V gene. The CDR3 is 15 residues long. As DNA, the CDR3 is TGCACCAGCAGCCAAGATACAGACTCCTACAATGAGCAGTTCTTC. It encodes CTSSQDTDSYNEQFF.

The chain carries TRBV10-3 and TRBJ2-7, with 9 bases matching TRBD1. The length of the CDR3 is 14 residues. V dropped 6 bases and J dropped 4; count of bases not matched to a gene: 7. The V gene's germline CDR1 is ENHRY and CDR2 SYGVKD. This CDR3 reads CAIRGTGSKYEQYF. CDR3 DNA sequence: TGTGCCATCAGGGGGACAGGGTCCAAATACGAGCAGTACTTC.

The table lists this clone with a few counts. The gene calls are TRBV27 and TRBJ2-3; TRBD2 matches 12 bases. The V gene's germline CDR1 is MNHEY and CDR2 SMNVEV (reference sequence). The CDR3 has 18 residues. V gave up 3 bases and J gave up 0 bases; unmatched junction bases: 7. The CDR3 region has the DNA TGTGCCAGCAGTTTGGTGGCTAGCGGGAGGGGTAGCACAGATACGCAGTATTTT. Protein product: CASSLVASGRGSTDTQYF.

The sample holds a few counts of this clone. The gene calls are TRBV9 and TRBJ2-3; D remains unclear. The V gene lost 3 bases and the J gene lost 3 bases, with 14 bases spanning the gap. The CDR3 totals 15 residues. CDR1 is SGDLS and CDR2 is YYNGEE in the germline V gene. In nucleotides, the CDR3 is TGTGCCAGCAGCGCCAACCCCGGGCGGACAGATACGCAGTATTTT. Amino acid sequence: CASSANPGRTDTQYF.

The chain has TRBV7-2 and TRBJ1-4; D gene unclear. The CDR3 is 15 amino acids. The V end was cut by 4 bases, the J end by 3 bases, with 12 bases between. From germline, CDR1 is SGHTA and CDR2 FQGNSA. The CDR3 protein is CASSSPESANEKLFF. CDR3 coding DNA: TGTGCCAGCAGCTCCCCGGAGTCAGCTAATGAAAAACTGTTTTTT.

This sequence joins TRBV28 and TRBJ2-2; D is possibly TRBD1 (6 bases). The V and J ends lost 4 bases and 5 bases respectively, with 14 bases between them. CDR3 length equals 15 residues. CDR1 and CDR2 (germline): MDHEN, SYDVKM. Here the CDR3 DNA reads TGTGCCAGCAGTTCGGGACAACAGGAGACCGGGGAGCTGTTTTTT. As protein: CASSSGQQETGELFF.

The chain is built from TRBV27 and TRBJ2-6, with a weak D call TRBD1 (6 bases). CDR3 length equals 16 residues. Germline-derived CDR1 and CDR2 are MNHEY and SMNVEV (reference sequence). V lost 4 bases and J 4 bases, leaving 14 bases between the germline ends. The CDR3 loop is CASSSPSGTGANVLTF. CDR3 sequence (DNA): TGTGCCAGCAGTTCCCCCTCCGGGACAGGGGCCAACGTCCTGACTTTC.

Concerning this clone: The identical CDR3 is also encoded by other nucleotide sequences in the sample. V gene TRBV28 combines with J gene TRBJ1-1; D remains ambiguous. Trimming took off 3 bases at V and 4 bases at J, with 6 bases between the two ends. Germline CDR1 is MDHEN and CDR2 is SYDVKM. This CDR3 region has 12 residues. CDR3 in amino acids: CASSLRSTEAFF. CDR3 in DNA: TGTGCCAGCAGTTTGCGGAGCACTGAAGCTTTCTTT.

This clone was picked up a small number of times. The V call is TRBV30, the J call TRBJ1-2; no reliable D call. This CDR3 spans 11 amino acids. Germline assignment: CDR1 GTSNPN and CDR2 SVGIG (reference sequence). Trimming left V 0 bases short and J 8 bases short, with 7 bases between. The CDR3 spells CAWSVTRGYTF. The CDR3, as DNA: TGTGCCTGGAGTGTAACCCGCGGCTACACCTTC.

CDR3: CASSAGTSRSNEQFF. The CDR3 DNA sequence: TGCGCCAGCAGTGCCGGGACTAGCAGATCCAATGAGCAGTTCTTC. The chain carries TRBV5-1 and TRBJ2-1; 9 nucleotides agree with TRBD2. V was pared by 5 bases and J by 6 bases, with 9 bases of the junction left unmatched. Looked up from germline, CDR1 is SGHRS and CDR2 is YFSETQ. The CDR3 is 15 amino acids.

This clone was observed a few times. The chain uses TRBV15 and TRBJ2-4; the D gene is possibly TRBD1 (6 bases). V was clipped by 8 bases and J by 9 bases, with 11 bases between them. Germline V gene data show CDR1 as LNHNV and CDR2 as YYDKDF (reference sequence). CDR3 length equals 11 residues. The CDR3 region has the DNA TGTGCCACCGAACAGGGATTCATTCAGTACTTC. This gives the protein CATEQGFIQYF.

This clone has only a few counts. The CDR3 sequence is CASKPGQGEETQYF. Written as DNA, the CDR3 is TGTGCCAGCAAGCCGGGACAGGGTGAGGAGACCCAGTACTTC. This chain uses TRBV2 with TRBJ2-5, with TRBD1 matching 9 bases. The CDR3 runs to 14 residues. Trimming at V came to 7 bases and at J to 5 bases, leaving 8 bases not matched to a gene. Germline CDR1 reads SNHLY; CDR2 reads FYNNEI.

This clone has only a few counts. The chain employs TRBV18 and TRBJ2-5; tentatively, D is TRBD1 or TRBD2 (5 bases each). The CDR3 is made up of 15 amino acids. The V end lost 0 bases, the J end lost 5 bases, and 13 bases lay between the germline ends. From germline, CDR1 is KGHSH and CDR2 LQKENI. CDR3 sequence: CASSPPGPGTETQYF. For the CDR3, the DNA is TGTGCCAGCTCACCACCGGGTCCCGGGACGGAGACCCAGTACTTC.